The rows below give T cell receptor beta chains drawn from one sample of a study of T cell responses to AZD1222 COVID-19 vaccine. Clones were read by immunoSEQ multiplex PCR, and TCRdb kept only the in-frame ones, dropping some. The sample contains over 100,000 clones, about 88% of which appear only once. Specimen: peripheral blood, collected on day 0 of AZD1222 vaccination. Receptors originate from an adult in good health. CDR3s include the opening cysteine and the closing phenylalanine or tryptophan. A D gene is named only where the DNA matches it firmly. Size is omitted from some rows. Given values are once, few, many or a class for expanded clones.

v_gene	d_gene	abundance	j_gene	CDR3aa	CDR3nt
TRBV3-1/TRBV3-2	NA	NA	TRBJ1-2	CASSQTLGEYGYTF	TGTGCCAGCAGCCAGACGCTGGGAGAGTATGGCTACACCTTC
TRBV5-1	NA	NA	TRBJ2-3	CASSLEVGTQYF	TGCGCCAGCAGCTTGGAGGTGGGTACGCAGTATTTT
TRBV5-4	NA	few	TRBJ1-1	CASSLLRRNTEAFF	TGTGCCAGCAGCTTGCTTCGGCGGAACACTGAAGCTTTCTTT
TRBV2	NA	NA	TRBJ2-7	CASRPGTAPYEQYF	TGTGCCAGCAGACCCGGGACTGCCCCCTACGAGCAGTACTTC
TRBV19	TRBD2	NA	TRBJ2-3	CASSMTGGSGATDTQYF	TGTGCCAGTAGTATGACGGGAGGTAGTGGGGCCACAGATACGCAGTATTTT
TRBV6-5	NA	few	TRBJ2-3	CASSYFTYTDTQYF	TGTGCCAGCAGTTACTTTACCTACACAGATACGCAGTATTTT
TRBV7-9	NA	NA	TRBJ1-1	CASSPGRLNTEAFF	TGTGCCAGCAGCCCGGGACGGTTGAACACTGAAGCTTTCTTT
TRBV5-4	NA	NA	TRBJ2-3	CASSRDQSTDTQYF	TGTGCCAGCAGCAGGGACCAGAGCACAGATACGCAGTATTTT
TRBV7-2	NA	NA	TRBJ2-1	CASSLSGGAFNEQFF	TGTGCCAGCAGCTTAAGTGGGGGGGCGTTTAATGAGCAGTTCTTC
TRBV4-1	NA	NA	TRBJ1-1	CASSQDRGAEAFF	TGCGCCAGCAGCCAAGATAGGGGGGCTGAAGCTTTCTTT
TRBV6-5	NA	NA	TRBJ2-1	CASTQGGGLVDEQFF	TGTGCCAGCACCCAAGGGGGGGGCCTTGTAGATGAGCAGTTCTTC
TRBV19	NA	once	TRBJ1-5	CASSMGGLNQPQHF	TGTGCCAGTAGTATGGGGGGGCTTAATCAGCCCCAGCATTTT
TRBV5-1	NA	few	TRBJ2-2	CASGVGGELFF	TGCGCCAGCGGAGTAGGGGGGGAGCTGTTTTTT
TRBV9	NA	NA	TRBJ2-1	CASSLRDVGGTNNEQFF	TGTGCCAGCAGCCTGAGGGATGTGGGGGGAACAAACAATGAGCAGTTCTTC
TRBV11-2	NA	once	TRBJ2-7	CASSLDSWGGRYEQYF	TGTGCCAGCAGCTTAGATTCGTGGGGGGGCCGCTACGAGCAGTACTTC
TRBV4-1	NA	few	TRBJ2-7	CASSQDQGYEQYF	TGCGCCAGCAGCCAAGATCAGGGCTACGAGCAGTACTTC
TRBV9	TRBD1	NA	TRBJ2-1	CASSVQGARDNEQFF	TGTGCCAGCAGCGTACAGGGGGCTAGGGACAATGAGCAGTTCTTC
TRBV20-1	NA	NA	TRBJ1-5	CSASGQPLGSNQPQHF	TGCAGTGCCAGTGGACAGCCTCTGGGTAGCAATCAGCCCCAGCATTTT
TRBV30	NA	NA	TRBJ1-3	CAWSPLSGNTIYF	TGTGCCTGGAGTCCACTTTCTGGAAACACCATATATTTT
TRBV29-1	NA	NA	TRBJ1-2	CSVIAGSPSNYGYTF	TGCAGCGTGATCGCCGGGTCCCCGTCTAACTATGGCTACACCTTC
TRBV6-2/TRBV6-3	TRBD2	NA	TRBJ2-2	CASSTGTTHTGELFF	TGTGCCAGCAGTACCGGGACTACCCACACCGGGGAGCTGTTTTTT
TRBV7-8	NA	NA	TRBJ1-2	CASSLNNYVGYTF	TGTGCCAGCAGCTTAAATAACTATGTAGGCTACACCTTC
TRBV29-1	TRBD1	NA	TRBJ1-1	CSARQGDTEAFF	TGCAGCGCCAGACAGGGGGACACTGAAGCTTTCTTT
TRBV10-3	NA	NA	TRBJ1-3	CAISVHMRPKTGNTIYF	TGTGCCATCAGTGTGCATATGAGGCCTAAGACGGGAAACACCATATATTTT
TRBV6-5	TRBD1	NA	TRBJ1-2	CASSKGTGTSYGYTF	TGTGCCAGCAGTAAGGGGACAGGGACGAGTTATGGCTACACCTTC
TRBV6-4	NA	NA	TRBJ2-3	CASRPITDTQYF	TGTGCCAGCAGACCGATCACAGATACGCAGTATTTT
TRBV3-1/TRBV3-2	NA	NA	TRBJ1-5	CASTLGRLNQPQHF	TGTGCCAGCACCTTAGGACGGCTAAATCAGCCCCAGCATTTT
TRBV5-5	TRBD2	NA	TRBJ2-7	CASSLLAGTSYEQYF	TGTGCCAGCAGCTTGTTAGCGGGGACCTCCTACGAGCAGTACTTC
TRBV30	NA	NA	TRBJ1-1	CAWSVKSGTEAFF	TGTGCCTGGAGTGTTAAGTCAGGGACTGAAGCTTTCTTT
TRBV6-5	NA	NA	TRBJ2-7	CASSYSSLYEQYF	TGTGCCAGCAGTTACTCGAGTTTATACGAGCAGTACTTC
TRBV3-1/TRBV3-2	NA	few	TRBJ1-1	CASSQDGLGAFF	TGTGCCAGCAGCCAAGATGGGTTGGGAGCTTTCTTT
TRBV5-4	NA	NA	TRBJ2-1	CASSSVGREFF	TGTGCCAGCAGCTCGGTAGGCCGCGAGTTCTTC
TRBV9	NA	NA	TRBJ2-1	CASSVVGDVNEQFF	TGTGCCAGCAGCGTAGTGGGGGACGTAAATGAGCAGTTCTTC
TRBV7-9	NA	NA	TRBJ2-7	CASSLGSSEQYF	TGTGCCAGCAGCTTAGGGTCCTCCGAGCAGTACTTC
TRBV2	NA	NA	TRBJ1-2	CASKEGTNYGYTF	TGTGCCAGCAAAGAAGGGACCAACTATGGCTACACCTTC
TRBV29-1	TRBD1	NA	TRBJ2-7	CSARTGEDYEQYF	TGCAGCGCCAGGACAGGTGAGGACTACGAGCAGTACTTC
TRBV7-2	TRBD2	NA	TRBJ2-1	CASRPRLAGEDGEQFF	TGTGCCAGCAGGCCACGTCTAGCGGGGGAGGACGGGGAGCAGTTCTTC
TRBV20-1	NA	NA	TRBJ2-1	CSAPEHNEQFF	TGCAGTGCTCCGGAGCACAATGAGCAGTTCTTC
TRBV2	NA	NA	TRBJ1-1	CASRRDGVRTEAFF	TGTGCCAGCAGACGGGACGGAGTAAGGACTGAAGCTTTCTTT
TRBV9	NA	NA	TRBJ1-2	CASSVARAAYGYTF	TGTGCCAGCAGCGTAGCTCGGGCAGCGTATGGCTACACCTTC
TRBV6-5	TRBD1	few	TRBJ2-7	CASSYGTGAYEQYF	TGTGCCAGCAGTTACGGGACAGGGGCCTACGAGCAGTACTTC
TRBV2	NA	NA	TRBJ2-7	CASRDAAGSYEQYF	TGTGCCAGCAGGGATGCAGCAGGCTCCTACGAGCAGTACTTC
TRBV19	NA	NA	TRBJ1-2	CASHPRGSDGYTF	TGTGCCAGCCACCCCCGGGGGAGCGATGGCTACACCTTC
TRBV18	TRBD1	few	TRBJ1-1	CASSPQTGQGRTEAFF	TGTGCCAGCTCACCACAGACGGGACAGGGGAGGACTGAAGCTTTCTTT
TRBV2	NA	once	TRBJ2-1	CASNRGSPGTGINNEQFF	TGTGCCAGCAATAGGGGGAGCCCCGGTACAGGGATAAACAATGAGCAGTTCTTC
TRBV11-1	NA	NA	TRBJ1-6	CASRAGQYNSPLHF	TGTGCCAGCCGCGCTGGACAGTATAATTCACCCCTCCACTTT
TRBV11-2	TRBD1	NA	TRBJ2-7	CASSLQGAQEQYF	TGTGCCAGCAGTCTGCAGGGGGCTCAGGAGCAGTACTTC
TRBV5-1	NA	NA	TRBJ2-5	CASTRGSQETQYF	TGCGCCAGCACCCGGGGGAGCCAAGAGACCCAGTACTTC